The 27 T cell receptor beta chains presented below share a single source sample, sequenced in a study of T cells after yellow fever vaccination. TCRdb processed the 5' RACE reads anew with MiXCR; each CDR3 protein has one entry. The sample carries 15,000 or so distinct CDR3 sequences, roughly 3.7% recorded once. The source was PBMCs, either bulk or a sorted T-cell subset (CD4+, CD8+, memory, or dextramer-sorted; not recorded which), collected 15 days after the yellow fever booster vaccination. The receptors derive from a man aged 30-40 years who received the YFV17D yellow fever vaccine.

In this sample, this clonotype turned up many times. The V gene is TRBV20-1, the J gene TRBJ2-2; no clear D. CDR1 is DFQATT and CDR2 is SNEGSKA in the germline V gene (reference sequence). Trimming removed 0 bases from V and 5 bases from J, with 7 bases in between. The CDR3 totals 13 residues. The DNA of the CDR3 is TGCAGTGCTAGAGATATGGGAACCGGGGAGCTGTTTTTT. This codes for CSARDMGTGELFF.

This clonotype was detected ten times or more. In DNA form, the CDR3 reads TGTGCCAGCAGCTTAATGGGAGGAAGCATGAACACTGAAGCTTTCTTT. Protein: CASSLMGGSMNTEAFF. This chain links TRBV7-3 with TRBJ1-1; no clear D. There are 16 residues in the CDR3. The germline CDR1 and CDR2 sequences are SGHTA and FQGTGA. V lost 1 base, J lost 0 bases, and 12 bases lay in between.

This clonotype ranks as medium-sized. The rearrangement uses TRBV11-2 and TRBJ2-5; TRBD1 or TRBD2 may be the D gene (7 bases each). Trimming stripped 4 bases from V and 2 bases from J, with 14 bases between. Germline V lookup: CDR1 SGHAT, CDR2 FQNNGV. The CDR3 has 15 amino acids. CDR3 nucleotides: TGTGCCAGCAGCTCCAGCGGGACAGTTCAAGAGACCCAGTACTTC. Protein sequence: CASSSSGTVQETQYF.

In its sample, this clonotype was seen many times. V is TRBV21-1 and J is TRBJ2-2; the table calls TRBD1, which could not be checked here. TRBV21-1 counts as a pseudogene. CDR3 length: 12 amino acids. DNA of the CDR3: TGTGCCAACTCCCCAGGGGCCGGGGAGCTGTTTTTT. This encodes CANSPGAGELFF.

This clonotype is labeled medium-sized. The rearrangement links TRBV7-2 to TRBJ2-1; no firm D call. Between the trimmed V and J ends, which lost 1 base and 4 bases, there was a span of 2 bases. CDR3 length equals 12 residues. Germline values: CDR1 SGHTA, CDR2 FQGNSA. The CDR3 is CASSLGYNEQFF. DNA for the CDR3: TGTGCCAGCAGCTTAGGTTACAATGAGCAGTTCTTC.

There are many counts of this clonotype. V gene TRBV21-1 combines with J gene TRBJ2-7; the table's D call, TRBD1, has no DNA check behind it. TRBV21-1 is reported as a pseudogene. CDR3 length: 15 amino acids. The CDR3: CASRIPTGDSYEQYF. As DNA, the CDR3 is TGTGCCAGCCGTATTCCGACAGGGGACTCCTACGAGCAGTACTTC.

The chain employs TRBV28 and TRBJ2-5; the match to TRBD2 covers 8 bases. The germline V gene encodes CDR1 MDHEN and CDR2 SYDVKM. The CDR3 extends over 14 amino acids. V was clipped by 3 bases and J by 5 bases; unmatched bases: 5. CDR3 sequence (DNA): TGTGCCAGCAGTTTTGGGCGGGAGGTTGAGACCCAGTACTTC. Translated: CASSFGREVETQYF.

This clonotype has ten or more counts. At one end the junction does not follow the germline gene, possibly because of a read error. This chain joins TRBV15 and TRBJ1-2; possible D gene TRBD1, 6 bases. The CDR3 runs to 13 residues. Germline V gene sequence: CDR1 LNHNV, CDR2 YYDKDF (reference sequence). The CDR3 nucleotides read TGTGCCACCAGCAGACCGGGACACATCTCTCCCTCCTTC. Its translation is CATSRPGHISPSF.

In its sample, this clonotype was seen many times. The V and J genes are TRBV6-5 and TRBJ2-3; TRBD1 might be the D (5 bases). CDR1 and CDR2 from the germline V gene are MNHEY and SVGAGI. Trimming stripped 2 bases from V and 0 bases from J, with 9 bases between. The CDR3 is 15 residues long. The CDR3 loop reads CASSYRGGSTDTQYF. In DNA, the CDR3 is TGTGCCAGCAGTTACAGGGGCGGTAGCACAGATACGCAGTATTTT.

The table lists this clonotype with many counts. The chain recombines TRBV2 with TRBJ2-7, with D perhaps TRBD2 (6 bases). CDR1 SNHLY and CDR2 FYNNEI come from the germline V gene. This CDR3 is 14 amino acids long. The germline V and J ends were trimmed by 5 bases and 2 bases, with 13 bases remaining between them. The CDR3 is CASSLGGEAYEQYF. The CDR3 DNA is TGTGCCAGCAGTCTCGGGGGTGAGGCCTACGAGCAGTACTTC.

Ten or more counts support this clonotype. The V call is TRBV19, the J call TRBJ2-3; weak D call: TRBD1 (5 bases). Germline V lookup: CDR1 LNHDA, CDR2 SQIVND (reference sequence). The V gene lost 7 bases and the J gene lost 3 bases, with 17 bases spanning the gap. The CDR3 totals 15 residues. CDR3 nucleotide sequence: TGTGCCAGTAAGGCTACAGGCTCGTCTACAGATACGCAGTATTTT. Amino acids: CASKATGSSTDTQYF.

This clonotype counts as medium-sized. As DNA, the CDR3 is TGTGCCAGCAGTCTCGGATGGGAGCAGTTCTTC. Its protein is CASSLGWEQFF. V and J are TRBV27 and TRBJ2-1; D not resolved. The germline gives CDR1 MNHEY, CDR2 SMNVEV (reference sequence). Trimming stripped 5 bases from V and 10 bases from J, with 9 bases between. CDR3 length: 11 amino acids.

By share of the sample, this clonotype is medium-sized. V gene TRBV29-1 combines with J gene TRBJ2-5; D might be TRBD2 (6 bases). The CDR3 covers 15 residues. Trimming stripped 6 bases from V and 7 bases from J, with 24 bases between. Germline V gives CDR1 SQVTM, CDR2 ANQGSEA. The CDR3 sequence is CSVTIKSGPVGTQYF. The CDR3 nucleotides read TGCAGCGTAACTATTAAAAGCGGGCCTGTAGGGACCCAGTACTTC.

This clonotype was observed many times. The V call is TRBV7-9, the J call TRBJ2-1; TRBD1 matches 7 bases. The J segment lost 7 bases and the V segment lost 5 bases, leaving 14 bases of the junction unmatched. The germline gives CDR1 SEHNR, CDR2 FQNEAQ (reference sequence). The CDR3 loop spans 16 amino acids. This chain's CDR3 is CASSARERGRRNEQFF. In nucleotides, the CDR3 is TGTGCCAGCAGCGCCCGCGAAAGGGGGCGTCGGAATGAGCAGTTCTTC.

This clonotype was observed at least ten times. The rearrangement joins TRBV6-1 to TRBJ2-3, with 9 bases matching TRBD2. With 6 bases clipped from V and 2 bases from J, the junction kept 9 bases outside the gene matches. This CDR3 spans 16 amino acids. Germline CDR1 is MNHNS and CDR2 is SASEGT. The CDR3 coding sequence is TGTGCCAGCAGGGGAAGCGGGAGGCCCTCCACAGATACGCAGTATTTT. This sequence encodes CASRGSGRPSTDTQYF.

This clonotype occurred many times. The genes are TRBV6-5 and TRBJ1-1, with D maybe TRBD1 (5 bases). Trimming removed 1 base at V and 4 bases at J, with 10 bases between. The CDR3 extends over 14 amino acids. From germline, CDR1 is MNHEY and CDR2 SVGAGI. CDR3 sequence reads: CASSYLGVGTEAFF. The CDR3 DNA reads TGTGCCAGCAGTTACTTAGGGGTTGGCACTGAAGCTTTCTTT.

This clonotype was detected a few times. The chain couples TRBV28 to TRBJ2-2, with D hard to call. Per germline, CDR1 MDHEN and CDR2 SYDVKM. V was shortened by 3 bases and J by 5 bases, with 13 bases between the two germline ends. The CDR3 runs to 15 residues. CDR3 bases: TGTGCCAGCAGTTTTTTACCCGCCTCTACCGGGGAGCTGTTTTTT. Its translation: CASSFLPASTGELFF.

This clonotype was seen ten or more times. This chain connects TRBV20-1 to TRBJ2-1; 9 nucleotides line up with TRBD2. CDR3 length: 17 amino acids. Per germline, CDR1 DFQATT and CDR2 SNEGSKA (reference sequence). J lost 7 bases, V lost 6 bases, and 19 bases had no gene match. CDR3 in amino acids: CSARVSGSLLTRNEQFF. The CDR3 nucleotides are TGCAGTGCCAGGGTTAGCGGGAGCTTACTGACAAGGAATGAGCAGTTCTTC.

This clonotype was observed at least ten times. This sequence joins TRBV19 and TRBJ2-1; TRBD2 matches 11 bases. Per the germline V gene, CDR1 is LNHDA and CDR2 is SQIVND (reference sequence). The CDR3 sequence is 17 residues long. Trimming at V came to 5 bases and at J to 0 bases, leaving 6 bases not matched to a gene. CDR3 nucleotides: TGTGCCAGTAGTCCTGGACTAGCGGGCTCCTCCTACAATGAGCAGTTCTTC. It encodes CASSPGLAGSSYNEQFF.

This clonotype appeared many times. The chain couples TRBV20-1 to TRBJ2-2; D unclear. Trimming took 7 bases from V and 1 from J, leaving 10 bases between them. Germline assignment: CDR1 DFQATT and CDR2 SNEGSKA (reference sequence). The CDR3 extends over 13 amino acids. CDR3 DNA sequence: TGCAGTGGCGTCAGAGTGAACACCGGGGAGCTGTTTTTT. Amino acids: CSGVRVNTGELFF.

This clonotype was counted many times. This chain uses TRBV27 with TRBJ2-6; tentatively, D is TRBD1 (5 bases). In germline, CDR1 is MNHEY, CDR2 SMNVEV (reference sequence). The CDR3 extends over 19 amino acids. Trimming cost V 3 bases and J 0 bases, with 18 bases left between them. The CDR3 here is CASSFMPETAYSGANVLTF. CDR3 DNA sequence: TGTGCCAGCAGTTTCATGCCCGAGACAGCCTACTCTGGGGCCAACGTCCTGACTTTC.

This clonotype was seen ten or more times. This chain links TRBV10-1 with TRBJ2-3, with D perhaps TRBD2 (6 bases). Trimming left V 5 bases short and J 4 bases short, with 10 bases between. The CDR3 has 13 amino acids. Germline CDR1 WNHNN, CDR2 SYGVQD (reference sequence). CDR3 nucleotides: TGCGCCAGCAGTTATAGCGGAGCAGATACGCAGTATTTT. Protein: CASSYSGADTQYF.

At least ten counts were recorded for this clonotype. The rearrangement joins TRBV15 to TRBJ2-7, with D perhaps matching TRBD2 (5 bases). The CDR3 totals 14 residues. V shed 0 bases and J shed 4 bases, with 10 bases lying between them. CDR1 and CDR2 (germline): LNHNV, YYDKDF (reference sequence). The DNA for the CDR3 is TGTGCCACCAGCAGAGAGCTAGCTGGGTACGAGCAGTACTTC. It specifies CATSRELAGYEQYF.

The sample holds many counts of this clonotype. This chain connects TRBV4-3 to TRBJ2-1, with a tentative D call TRBD2 (6 bases). Per the germline V gene, CDR1 is LGHNA and CDR2 is YSLEER. Trimming removed 0 bases from V and 3 bases from J, with 12 bases in between. CDR3 size: 16 residues. CDR3 nucleotides: TGCGCCAGCAGCCAAGATGGGGGGACTGTCTACAATGAGCAGTTCTTC. Translating it yields CASSQDGGTVYNEQFF.

This clonotype was recorded many times. The chain links TRBV4-3 to TRBJ2-1; 11 bases align to TRBD2. The germline gives CDR1 LGHNA, CDR2 YSLEER. The CDR3 is 15 residues long. V was pared by 7 bases and J by 5 bases, with 7 bases of the junction left unmatched. The CDR3 is CASTHGTSGNNEQFF. The CDR3 coding sequence is TGCGCCAGCACCCATGGGACTAGCGGAAACAATGAGCAGTTCTTC.

In its sample, this clonotype was seen many times. The genes are TRBV19 and TRBJ2-1, with D possibly being TRBD1 (5 bases). The CDR3 is 14 residues long. Germline V lookup: CDR1 LNHDA, CDR2 SQIVND (reference sequence). Trimming removed 5 bases from V and 9 bases from J, with 17 bases in between. CDR3 sequence: CASSGLWTQGEQFF. As DNA, the CDR3 is TGTGCCAGTAGTGGGCTGTGGACCCAGGGTGAGCAGTTCTTC.

This clonotype was counted many times. This chain joins TRBV28 and TRBJ2-7; the D gene is possibly TRBD2 (6 bases). CDR3 length: 11 amino acids. The germline V gene has CDR1 MDHEN and CDR2 SYDVKM. Here the CDR3 reads CALGEAAEQYF. For the CDR3, the DNA is TGTGCACTAGGGGAGGCGGCCGAGCAGTACTTC.